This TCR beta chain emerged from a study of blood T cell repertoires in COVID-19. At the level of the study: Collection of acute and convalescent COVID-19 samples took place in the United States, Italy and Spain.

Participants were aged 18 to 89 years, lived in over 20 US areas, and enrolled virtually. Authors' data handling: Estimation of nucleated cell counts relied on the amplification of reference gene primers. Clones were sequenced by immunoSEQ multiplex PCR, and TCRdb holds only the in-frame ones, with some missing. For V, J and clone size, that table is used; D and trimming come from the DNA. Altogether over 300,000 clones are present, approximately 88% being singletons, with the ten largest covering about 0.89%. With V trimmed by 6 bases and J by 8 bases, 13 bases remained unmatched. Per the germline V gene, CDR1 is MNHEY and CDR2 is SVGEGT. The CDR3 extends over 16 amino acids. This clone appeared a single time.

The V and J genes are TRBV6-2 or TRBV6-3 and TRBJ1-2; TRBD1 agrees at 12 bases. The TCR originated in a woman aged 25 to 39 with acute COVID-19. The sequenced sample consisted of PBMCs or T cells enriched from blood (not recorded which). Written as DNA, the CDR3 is TGTGCCAGCAGCCGGAACCCGGGACAGGGGGCGTGGGGCTACACCTTC. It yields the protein CASSRNPGQGAWGYTF.